A selection of T cell receptor beta chains follows, all from one sample in a study of blood T cell repertoires in COVID-19. Clones were sequenced by immunoSEQ multiplex PCR, and TCRdb holds only the in-frame ones, with some missing. The sample shows over 95,000 clones, 70% to 90% of them seen only once. Sequencing used peripheral blood. These receptors were obtained from a man in his forties with acute or convalescent COVID-19. CDR3s leave out the opening cysteine and the closing phenylalanine or tryptophan. The D gene is left open where the match is weak. Clone size is given for some rows only: seen once, a few or many times, or a class if the clone is expanded.

TRBD1	NA	TRBV5-1	TRBJ1-2	ASSFTGTGGAGGYT
TRBD1	NA	TRBV7-9	TRBJ2-3	ASSSPFSRGLGDTQY
NA	NA	TRBV6-4	TRBJ2-2	ASSDSPGASTGELF
NA	few	TRBV7-9	TRBJ2-7	ASSLGSSFLYEQY
TRBD1	NA	TRBV7-9	TRBJ1-2	ASSLFTENRGGYT
TRBD1	NA	TRBV6-2/TRBV6-3	TRBJ1-5	ASSYVRDRGQGNQPQH
TRBD2	NA	TRBV29-1	TRBJ2-4	SAERGTKNIQY
NA	NA	TRBV29-1	TRBJ1-5	SVAEGLLGNQPQH
TRBD1	once	TRBV7-6	TRBJ1-4	ASSLDPGQITNEKLF
NA	once	TRBV7-3	TRBJ1-5	ASSPQVRFRNQPQH
TRBD2	NA	TRBV7-2	TRBJ2-3	ASSLIAGIYTQY
NA	NA	TRBV4-1	TRBJ1-2	ASSPLDRGRGGYT
TRBD2	few	TRBV10-2	TRBJ2-1	ASTGERGDNEQF
TRBD1	NA	TRBV7-8	TRBJ2-2	ASSWKRGGQGANTGELF
NA	NA	TRBV24-1	TRBJ2-7	ATSDTGIEQY
NA	few	TRBV15	TRBJ2-7	ATSRAGSSYEQY
TRBD2	once	TRBV2	TRBJ2-7	ASSDLAGVSYEQY
TRBD1	NA	TRBV2	TRBJ2-1	ASRGQLLLNNEQF
TRBD1	NA	TRBV6-5	TRBJ2-7	ASSYFTDRGSYEQY
NA	NA	TRBV3-1/TRBV3-2	TRBJ2-1	ASSQVAGIQF
TRBD1	NA	TRBV3-1/TRBV3-2	TRBJ2-7	ASSQGTGTGRYEQY
TRBD2	NA	TRBV11-2	TRBJ2-1	ASSLLAGGPNTYNEQF
NA	NA	TRBV4-3	TRBJ1-4	ASSPEWQGSEKLF
NA	NA	TRBV19	TRBJ1-2	ASKVAGRGANYGYT
TRBD1	once	TRBV19	TRBJ1-4	ASSINLSGGYEKLF
TRBD1	NA	TRBV30	TRBJ2-4	AWSPQGARNIQY
NA	NA	TRBV3-1/TRBV3-2	TRBJ2-3	ASSPKRAGANTDTQY
TRBD2	NA	TRBV11-2	TRBJ2-3	ASSLAPLAGGRDTQY
NA	few	TRBV6-1	TRBJ1-1	ASSESESTEAF
TRBD1	NA	TRBV7-9	TRBJ2-6	ASSLVGQGAGANVLT
TRBD1	NA	TRBV6-2/TRBV6-3	TRBJ2-2	ASSGTGGPGELF
NA	NA	TRBV10-2	TRBJ1-2	ASSESRDYGYT
TRBD1	few	TRBV12-3/TRBV12-4	TRBJ2-7	ASNLQGAGEQY
TRBD1	NA	TRBV7-2	TRBJ2-7	ASRLTGGSAYEQY
NA	NA	TRBV30	TRBJ1-4	AWIPATNEKLF
TRBD1	NA	TRBV12-5	TRBJ1-3	ASGLVVTGFSGNTIY
TRBD1	NA	TRBV14	TRBJ2-6	ASRGQGLTPGANVLT
TRBD1	NA	TRBV7-2	TRBJ2-2	ASSRGTGRELF